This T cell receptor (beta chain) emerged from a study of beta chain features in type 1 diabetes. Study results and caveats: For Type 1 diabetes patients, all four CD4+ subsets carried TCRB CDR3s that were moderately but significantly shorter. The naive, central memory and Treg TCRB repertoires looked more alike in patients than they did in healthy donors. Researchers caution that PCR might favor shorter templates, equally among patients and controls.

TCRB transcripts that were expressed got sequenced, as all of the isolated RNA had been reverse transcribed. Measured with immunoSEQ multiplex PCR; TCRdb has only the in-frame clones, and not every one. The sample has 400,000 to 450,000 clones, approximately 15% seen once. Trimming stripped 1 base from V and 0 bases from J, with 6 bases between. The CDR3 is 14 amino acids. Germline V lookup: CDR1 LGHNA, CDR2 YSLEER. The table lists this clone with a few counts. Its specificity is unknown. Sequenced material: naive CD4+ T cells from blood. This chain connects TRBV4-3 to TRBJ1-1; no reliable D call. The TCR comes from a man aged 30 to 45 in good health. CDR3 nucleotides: TGCGCCAGCAGCCAAGCCCCGGTGAACACTGAAGCTTTCTTT. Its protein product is CASSQAPVNTEAFF.